This T cell receptor (beta chain) was found in a study of blood T cells in healthy people across ages. The study's findings and limits: Older individuals had lower TCR beta diversity per million T cells (the decline was roughly linear). Those diversity estimates obtained from one million T cells were thought to be underestimates.

As for this clonotype: What it binds is not known.

The V end lost 6 bases, the J end lost 7 bases, and 15 bases lay between the germline ends. Germline V lookup: CDR1 MDHEN, CDR2 SYDVKM. The CDR3 runs to 13 residues. Alongside a J-beta primer mix, a sample-barcoded 5' primer served in a second PCR lasting about 7 to 12 cycles. TCRdb ran MiXCR on the 5' RACE reads and lists one entry per CDR3 protein. The table shows 1.5 million to 2 million distinct CDR3 sequences, with around 50% occurring only once. Every donor contributed 7.5 to 10 milliliters of peripheral blood by blood draw. The sequencing sample was made of blood. This clonotype originated in a woman between 35 and 50 years old in good health. The J gene is TRBJ1-2, the V gene TRBV28; D ambiguous. This chain's CDR3 is CASSYPDAFGYTF. DNA of the CDR3: TGTGCCAGCAGCTATCCAGACGCCTTTGGCTACACCTTC.